This is a list of T cell receptor beta chains from one sample in a study of T cell responses to AZD1222 COVID-19 vaccine. TCRdb keeps only in-frame clones here, not all; method: immunoSEQ multiplex PCR. The table has some 95,000 clones, 85% to 90% seen once; the top ten hold roughly 4%. The source material was peripheral blood, sampled on day 0 of AZD1222 vaccination. The source of these receptors is an adult in good health. Each CDR3 is given with its conserved first and last residue. Each record gives: J gene, D gene, clone size, V gene, CDR3 DNA, CDR3 protein. D genes are given only for firm matches. Clone size, where shown, is once, few, many, or a class for clones that have expanded.

>TRBJ1-2|-|-|TRBV9
TGTGCCAGCAGCGTAACCGGGAACTATGGCTACACCTTC
CASSVTGNYGYTF
>TRBJ1-5|-|-|TRBV24-1
TGTGCCACCGCCTACAGTGGCAATCAGCCCCAGCATTTT
CATAYSGNQPQHF
>TRBJ1-3|-|few|TRBV28
TGTGCCAGCAGTGAAGCGAGCTCTGGAAACACCATATATTTT
CASSEASSGNTIYF
>TRBJ2-7|TRBD1|-|TRBV6-5
TGTGCCAGCAAATCGACAGGGTACGAGCAGTACTTC
CASKSTGYEQYF
>TRBJ2-1|-|-|TRBV1
TGCACCAGCAGCCTGACTGGAGGGGAGGGGAATGAGCAGTTCTTC
CTSSLTGGEGNEQFF
>TRBJ2-7|-|once|TRBV5-1
TGCGCCAGGAGCAGGATAACCTACGAGCAGTACTTC
CARSRITYEQYF
>TRBJ1-1|-|-|TRBV30
TGTGCCTGGAGGGAGAGCGGGGGCACCACTGAAGCTTTCTTT
CAWRESGGTTEAFF
>TRBJ2-1|-|-|TRBV20-1
TGCAGTGCTAGCAGTTACAATGAGCAGTTCTTC
CSASSYNEQFF
>TRBJ2-5|TRBD2|-|TRBV5-1
TGCGCCAGCAGCCCTCAGACTAGCGGGGGGCCTGGGACCCAGTACTTC
CASSPQTSGGPGTQYF
>TRBJ2-5|-|-|TRBV2
TGTGCCAATCGACAGTCCGGGGAGACCCAGTACTTC
CANRQSGETQYF
>TRBJ1-6|TRBD1|-|TRBV19
TGTGCCAGTACGGTACAGGGGTCAAATTCACCCCTCCACTTT
CASTVQGSNSPLHF
>TRBJ2-3|TRBD2|-|TRBV2
TGTGCCAGCAGTCTAAGGACTAGCGGTTTCACAGATACGCAGTATTTT
CASSLRTSGFTDTQYF
>TRBJ2-7|TRBD1|-|TRBV9
TGTGCCAGCAGCGTACGGGACAGCTCCTACGAGCAGTACTTC
CASSVRDSSYEQYF
>TRBJ1-3|TRBD1|-|TRBV5-1
TGCGCCAGCAGTCCCCAGGGGGGGCTAAACACCATATATTTT
CASSPQGGLNTIYF
>TRBJ2-2|-|-|TRBV6-5
TGTGCCAGCAGTTACTCGATGGGTCCGAACACCGGGGAGCTGTTTTTT
CASSYSMGPNTGELFF
>TRBJ1-1|-|-|TRBV5-1
TGCGCCAGCAGCTTGGCAGGGGCCCTCTTGAACACTGAAGCTTTCTTT
CASSLAGALLNTEAFF
>TRBJ1-2|TRBD1|-|TRBV7-3
TGTGCCAGCAGCTTAACTGGGACAGGAGGCTATGGCTACACCTTC
CASSLTGTGGYGYTF
>TRBJ2-4|-|-|TRBV7-9
TGTGCCAGCAGCTTAGTGGCAGGGAACATTCAGTACTTC
CASSLVAGNIQYF
>TRBJ2-1|-|-|TRBV28
TGTGCCAGCATCCCCCGGGGGACTTACAATGAGCAGTTCTTC
CASIPRGTYNEQFF
>TRBJ2-1|-|-|TRBV29-1
TGCAGCGTTGATCGGGGCGCTAATGAGCAGTTCTTC
CSVDRGANEQFF
>TRBJ1-5|-|-|TRBV12-3/TRBV12-4
TGTGCCAGCAGTTTCGCAGGGGATCAGCCCCAGCATTTT
CASSFAGDQPQHF
>TRBJ1-6|-|-|TRBV30
TGTGCCTGGAGTGGAGGGGTAGGTAATTCACCCCTCCACTTT
CAWSGGVGNSPLHF
>TRBJ1-1|-|-|TRBV2
TGTGCCAGCAGCCCCGAGGGGGGCGGAGCTTTCTTT
CASSPEGGGAFF
>TRBJ1-1|-|-|TRBV18
TGTGCCAGCTCACCGACCAAGGACAGCCTGAACACTGAAGCTTTCTTT
CASSPTKDSLNTEAFF
>TRBJ1-5|TRBD1|once|TRBV19
TGTGCCAGTAACGCGGACAGGGTGGGTCAGCCCCAGCATTTT
CASNADRVGQPQHF
>TRBJ2-2|-|-|TRBV30
TGTGCCTGGACCCCTCTGAGTACAGGGCCCGGGGAGCTGTTTTTT
CAWTPLSTGPGELFF
>TRBJ1-2|TRBD1|few|TRBV7-9
TGTGCCAGCAGCCTCGGGACAGGGGACTATGGCTACACCTTC
CASSLGTGDYGYTF
>TRBJ2-3|TRBD2|-|TRBV11-1
TGTGCCAGCAGCTCCCGGACTAGCGGGGGCGTAGATACGCAGTATTTT
CASSSRTSGGVDTQYF
>TRBJ1-1|-|-|TRBV28
TGTGCCAGCAGGGGGACGGGGAACACTGAAGCTTTCTTT
CASRGTGNTEAFF
>TRBJ1-1|-|once|TRBV19
TGTGCCAGCTTAGGGGGGAAGATTTATGAGGAAGGCACTGAAGCTTTCTTT
CASLGGKIYEEGTEAFF
>TRBJ1-3|-|-|TRBV5-6
TGTGCCAGCACCGCGGTCAGGTCTGGAAACACCATATATTTT
CASTAVRSGNTIYF
>TRBJ2-3|-|-|TRBV5-1
TGCGCCACGCAGGCATCCACTCCTAGCACAGATACGCAGTATTTT
CATQASTPSTDTQYF
>TRBJ2-3|-|-|TRBV9
TGTGCCAGCAGCGCCAATCCATACAGCCGAGATACGCAGTATTTT
CASSANPYSRDTQYF
>TRBJ2-3|-|-|TRBV7-2
TGTGCCAGCAGCTTAGTCGGGGTGGGTTCGGATACGCAGTATTTT
CASSLVGVGSDTQYF
>TRBJ1-1|-|-|TRBV6-2/TRBV6-3
TGTGCCAGCAGCTTTTCGACACAGGGTTCGGACACTGAAGCTTTCTTT
CASSFSTQGSDTEAFF
>TRBJ2-1|TRBD2|few|TRBV7-8
TGTGCCAGCAGCTACGATACTTTCATAGCGGGGGGTCGCTACAATGAGCAGTTCTTC
CASSYDTFIAGGRYNEQFF
>TRBJ2-5|-|-|TRBV4-3
TGCGCCAGCAGCCAGGGGAGCGGACAAGAGACCCAGTACTTC
CASSQGSGQETQYF
>TRBJ1-5|-|-|TRBV6-1
TGTGCCAGCAGTGAAAGGGGGGATGGAGGGGGAGGCAGCCGCAATCAGCCCCAGCATTTT
CASSERGDGGGGSRNQPQHF